This TCR beta chain was retrieved from a study of T cell repertoires in cytomegalovirus infection. Study overall: Recently identified HLA-C-restricted CMV epitopes and well-studied HLA-B-restricted CMV epitopes were used by the study. CMV infection together with matching HLA type was indicated by public TCR beta signatures.

Study-wide results and caveats: It was HLA-C-restricted CMV-specific TCR beta clonotypes that dominated the response ex vivo.

Details on this clonotype: Its antigen remains unknown.

This CDR3 is built from 17 residues. The ends were cut back, 2 bases at V and 2 bases at J, with 17 bases in the middle. TCRdb processed the reads anew with MiXCR; each CDR3 protein has one entry. The sample lists about 740,000 distinct CDR3 sequences, around 32% seen once, with 15% to 20% in the top ten. The chain carries TRBV12-3 or TRBV12-4 and TRBJ2-3; D gene uncertain. Sequenced material: cultured PBMCs, taken from culture after CMV antigen stimulation. The receptor was derived from a human donor in good health (CMV status not recorded). Some clones in this sample may be carry-over from other donors' samples. CDR3 in DNA: TGTGCCAGCAGTTTACAGAGGTCATTTTCTTACACAGATACGCAGTATTTT. Its protein is CASSLQRSFSYTDTQYF.